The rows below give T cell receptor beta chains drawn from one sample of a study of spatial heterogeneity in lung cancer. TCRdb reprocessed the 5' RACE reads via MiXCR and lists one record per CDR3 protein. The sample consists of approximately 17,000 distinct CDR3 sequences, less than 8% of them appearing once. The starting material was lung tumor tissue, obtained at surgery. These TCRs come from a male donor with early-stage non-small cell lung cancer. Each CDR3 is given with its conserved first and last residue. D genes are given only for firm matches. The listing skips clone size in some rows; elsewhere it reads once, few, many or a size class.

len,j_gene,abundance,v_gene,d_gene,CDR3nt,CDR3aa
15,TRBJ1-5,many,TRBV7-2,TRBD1,TGTGCCAGCACGCTACAGGGGCAGAGCAATCAGCCCCAGCATTTT,CASTLQGQSNQPQHF
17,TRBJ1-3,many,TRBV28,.,TGTGCCAGCAGTTTATATAGCGGGGTCGGGACTGGAAACACCATATATTTT,CASSLYSGVGTGNTIYF
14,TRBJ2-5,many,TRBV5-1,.,TGCGCCAGCAGCTTGAACCCCTTCGGGGAGACCCAGTACTTC,CASSLNPFGETQYF
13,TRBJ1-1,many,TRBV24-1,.,TGTGCCACCGGTAGTGGGGCGAACACTGAAGCTTTCTTT,CATGSGANTEAFF
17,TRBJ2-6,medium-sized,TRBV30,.,TGTGCCTGGAGTGGACGGCAGCGAAGATTTGGGGCCAACGTCCTGACTTTC,CAWSGRQRRFGANVLTF
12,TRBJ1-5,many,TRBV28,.,TGTGCCGAAGGGGAACTGGGACAGCCCCAGCATTTT,CAEGELGQPQHF
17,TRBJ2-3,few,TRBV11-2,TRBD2,TGTGCCAGCAGCCCGAAGGGCTTTAGCGGGGGCACAGATACGCAGTATTTT,CASSPKGFSGGTDTQYF
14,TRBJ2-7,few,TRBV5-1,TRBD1,TGCGCCAGCAGCTTGTTCGGGACAGAGGTCGAGCAGTACTTC,CASSLFGTEVEQYF
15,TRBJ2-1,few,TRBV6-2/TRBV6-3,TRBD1,TGTGCCAGCAGTTATGGGACAGGGGCTTCTAATGAGCAGTTCTTC,CASSYGTGASNEQFF
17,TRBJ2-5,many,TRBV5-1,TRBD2,TGCGCCAGCAGCTTGGCCCTAGCGGGGGGTCCTCAAGAGACCCAGTACTTC,CASSLALAGGPQETQYF
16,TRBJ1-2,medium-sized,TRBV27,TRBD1,TGTGCCAGCAGTCCCCTCTTAGGGGGCAAGGACTATGGCTACACCTTC,CASSPLLGGKDYGYTF
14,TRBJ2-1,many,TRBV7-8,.,TGTGCCAGCAGCCCACTTTTTATCCGCAATGAGCAGTTCTTC,CASSPLFIRNEQFF
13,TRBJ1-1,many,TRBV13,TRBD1,TGTGCCAGCAGCTTAACCAGGGGGACTGAAGCTTTCTTT,CASSLTRGTEAFF
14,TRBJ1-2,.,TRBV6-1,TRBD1,TGTGCCAGCCAATCGGACAGGGAGGGCTATGGCGACACCTTC,CASQSDREGYGDTF
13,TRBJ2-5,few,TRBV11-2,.,TGTGCCAGCAGCTTAGAATCACAAGAGACCCAGTACTTC,CASSLESQETQYF
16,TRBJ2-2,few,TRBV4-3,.,TGCGCCAGCAGCCAAGATCCTACAACGAACACCGGGGAGCTGTTTTTT,CASSQDPTTNTGELFF
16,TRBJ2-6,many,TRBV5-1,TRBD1,TGCGCCAGCAGCTCGGACAGGGGCGGTGGGGCCAACGTCCTGACTTTC,CASSSDRGGGANVLTF
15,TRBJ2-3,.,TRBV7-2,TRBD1,TGTGCCAGCCTTCTGGGACAGGGATTGACAGATACGCAGTATTTT,CASLLGQGLTDTQYF
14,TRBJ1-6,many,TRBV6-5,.,TGTGCCAGCAGTTACGGTCTCGGCAATTCACCCCTCCACTTT,CASSYGLGNSPLHF
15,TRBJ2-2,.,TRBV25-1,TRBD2,TGTGCCAGCAGTTCTAGCGGGGGGGCCACCGGGGAGCTGTTTTTT,CASSSSGGATGELFF
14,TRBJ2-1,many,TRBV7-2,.,TGTGCCAGCAGCTTAGTTGGTGTCACGGATGAGCAGTTCTTC,CASSLVGVTDEQFF
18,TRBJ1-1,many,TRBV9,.,TGTGCCAGCAGCGTCGGAATGCAGAGGGCAGGAGTCGACACTGAAGCTTTCTTT,CASSVGMQRAGVDTEAFF
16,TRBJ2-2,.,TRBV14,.,TGTGCCAGCAGCCAACCCGGGACTTTGAACACCGGGGAGCTGTTTTTT,CASSQPGTLNTGELFF
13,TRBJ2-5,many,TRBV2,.,TGTGCCAGCAAAGAGAAGGACTGGGAGACCCAGTACTTC,CASKEKDWETQYF
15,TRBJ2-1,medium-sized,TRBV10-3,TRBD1,TGTGCCATCAGGACAGGGGGCCTTGGTTACATCGAGCAGTTCTTC,CAIRTGGLGYIEQFF
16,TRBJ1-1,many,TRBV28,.,TGTGCCAGCAGTTTGGAAAGGGGGTGGATGAACACTGAAGCTTTCTTT,CASSLERGWMNTEAFF
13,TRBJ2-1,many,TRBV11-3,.,TGTGCCAGCAGTCCTACAGGGTCGAGTGAGCAGTTCTTC,CASSPTGSSEQFF
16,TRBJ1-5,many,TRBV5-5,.,TGTGCCAGCAGCAAGACAGTTGGTTTTGGCAATCAGCCCCAGCATTTT,CASSKTVGFGNQPQHF
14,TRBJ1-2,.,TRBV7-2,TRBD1,TGTGCCAGCAGCCCTCGACAGGGGGTTCCTGGCTACACCTTC,CASSPRQGVPGYTF
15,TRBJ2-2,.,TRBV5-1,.,TGCGCCAGCAGCTTGGTTGGCCCTTTCACCGGGGAGCTGTTTTTT,CASSLVGPFTGELFF
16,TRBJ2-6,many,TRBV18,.,TGTGCCAGCTCACCACCGTTTAGGTCTGGGGCCAACGTCCTGACTTTC,CASSPPFRSGANVLTF
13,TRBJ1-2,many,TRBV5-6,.,TGTGCCAGCAGCTTGAGGGCCCCCAATGGCTACACCTTC,CASSLRAPNGYTF
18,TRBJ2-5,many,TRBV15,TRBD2,TGTGCCACCAGCAGTTCTCGTGGGACTAGCGGGAGGGGAGAGACCCAGTACTTC,CATSSSRGTSGRGETQYF
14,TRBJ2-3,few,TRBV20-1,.,TGCAGCGAAAAACCGGGGGGCCGCACAGATACGCAGTATTTT,CSEKPGGRTDTQYF
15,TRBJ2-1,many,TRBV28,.,TGTGCCAGCAGTCCCGACAGGTACTCCTACAATGAGCAGTTCTTC,CASSPDRYSYNEQFF
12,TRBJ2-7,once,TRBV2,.,TGTGCCGGCAGTCCCGCAGGGTACGAGCAGTACTTC,CAGSPAGYEQYF
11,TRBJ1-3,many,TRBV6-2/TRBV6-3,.,TGTGCCAGCAGTTATGCGAAGACCATATATTTT,CASSYAKTIYF
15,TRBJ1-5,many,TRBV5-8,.,TGTGCCAGCAGCTTATACCGGAACAGCGATCAGCCCCAGCATTTT,CASSLYRNSDQPQHF
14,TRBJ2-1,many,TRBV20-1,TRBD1,TGCAGTGCTAGCAAGACAGGGGAGAGGAATGAGCAGTTCTTC,CSASKTGERNEQFF
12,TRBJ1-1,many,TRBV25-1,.,TGTGCCAGCAGTGATAACGTACTCGGAGCTTTCTTT,CASSDNVLGAFF
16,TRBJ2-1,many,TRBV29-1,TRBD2,TGCAGCGGTGTCGGGCTAGCGGGGGTTTTTATGAATGAGCAGTTCTTC,CSGVGLAGVFMNEQFF
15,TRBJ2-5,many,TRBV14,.,TGTGCCAGCAGCCACGAAGGACGATACCAAGAGACCCAGTACTTC,CASSHEGRYQETQYF
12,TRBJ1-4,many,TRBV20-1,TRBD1,TGCAGTTACAGGGGGACTAATGAAAAACTGTTTTTT,CSYRGTNEKLFF
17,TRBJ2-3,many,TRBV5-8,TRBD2,TGTGCCAGCAGCTCAGGACTAGCGGGGGGGTTCACAGATACGCAGTATTTT,CASSSGLAGGFTDTQYF
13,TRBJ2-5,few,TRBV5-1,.,TGCGCCAGCAGTCCGCAGGGATGGGAGACCCAGTACTTC,CASSPQGWETQYF
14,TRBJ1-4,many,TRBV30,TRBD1,TGTGCCTGGAGTACCCAGGGGGGAAATGAAAAACTGTTTTTT,CAWSTQGGNEKLFF
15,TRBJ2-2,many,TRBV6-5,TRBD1,TGTGCCAGCAGTAGGGACAGGGGAAACACCGGGGAGCTGTTTTTT,CASSRDRGNTGELFF
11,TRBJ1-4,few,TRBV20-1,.,TGCAGTGCTAAACAGAATGAAAAACTGTTTTTT,CSAKQNEKLFF
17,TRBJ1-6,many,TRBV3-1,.,TGTGCCAGCAGCCACGGCCAGGGTGGTGGGTATAATTCACCCCTCCACTTT,CASSHGQGGGYNSPLHF
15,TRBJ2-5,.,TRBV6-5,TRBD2,TGTGCCAGCAGATCCTCGGGGGGGGGCGAAGAGACCCAGTACTTC,CASRSSGGGEETQYF
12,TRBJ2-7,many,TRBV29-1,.,TGCAGCGTTGAGGCGGAGACCTACGAGCAGTACTTC,CSVEAETYEQYF
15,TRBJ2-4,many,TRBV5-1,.,TGCGCCAGCAGCTTGGGCGCCTCGGGGCCCAACATTCAGTACTTC,CASSLGASGPNIQYF
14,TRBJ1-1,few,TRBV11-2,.,TGTGCCAGCAGCCGAACCGGACAGTCCACTGAAGCTTTCTTT,CASSRTGQSTEAFF
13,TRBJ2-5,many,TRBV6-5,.,TGTGCCAGCAGCCGTCGGGGGCAAGAGACCCAGTACTTC,CASSRRGQETQYF
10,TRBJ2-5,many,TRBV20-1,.,TGCAGTGCTAGGGAAGAGACCCAGTACTTC,CSAREETQYF